The 10 T cell receptor beta chains below were found in one sample sequenced in a study of T cells after yellow fever vaccination. MiXCR, applied by TCRdb to the 5' RACE reads, yields one record per CDR3 protein. The sample carries roughly 300,000 distinct CDR3 sequences, 6.8% recorded once. The specimen comprised PBMCs, sampled roughly 45 days after the first yellow fever vaccination. Receptors originate from a man between 18 and 29 years old who received the YFV17D yellow fever vaccine.

This clonotype has just a few counts. J is TRBJ1-1 and V is TRBV7-2; possibly TRBD1 for D (6 bases). The CDR3 is made up of 14 amino acids. Trimming removed 5 bases from V and 3 bases from J, with 13 bases in between. CDR1 and CDR2 from the germline V gene are SGHTA and FQGNSA. In DNA, the CDR3 is TGTGCCAGCAGCCCCGCTCAGGGGCACACTGAAGCTTTCTTT. It codes for CASSPAQGHTEAFF.

On this clonotype: Its ends do not fully match the called genes, so a read error is possible. The J gene is TRBJ1-4, the V gene TRBV5-1, with a possible D match to TRBD1 (5 bases). CDR1 and CDR2 (germline): SGHRS, YFSETQ. The CDR3 consists of 14 residues. The CDR3 DNA reads as TGCGCCAGCAGTTTGGGACCTGGTAATGAAAAACTGTTTTTT. Translation: CASSLGPGNEKLFF.

This clonotype was counted a few times. J is TRBJ1-5 and V is TRBV20-1; no clear D gene. The V end was cut by 4 bases, the J end by 5 bases, with 9 bases between. Germline loops: CDR1 DFQATT, CDR2 SNEGSKA (reference sequence). The CDR3 has 12 amino acids. Written as DNA, the CDR3 is TGCAGTGCTACCTATACAGATCAGCCCCAGCATTTT. Its protein product is CSATYTDQPQHF.

This clonotype has just a few counts. CDR3 protein: CASSIGGGVVEQFF. In DNA, the CDR3 is TGTGCCAGCAGCATAGGGGGGGGGGTGGTTGAGCAGTTCTTC. The V call is TRBV9, the J call TRBJ2-1; D may be TRBD2 (7 bases). V was cut by 4 bases and J by 9 bases, with 17 bases left in between. The CDR3 extends over 14 amino acids. Germline CDR1 SGDLS, CDR2 YYNGEE.

J is TRBJ2-3 and V is TRBV20-1; 16 bases match TRBD2. Germline trimming cut 6 bases from V and 5 bases from J; bases unmatched to any gene: 11. CDR1 and CDR2 from the germline V gene are DFQATT and SNEGSKA (reference sequence). This CDR3 comprises 17 residues. This CDR3 is CSAAAGLAGGQRDTQYF. The DNA for the CDR3 is TGCAGTGCCGCGGCGGGACTAGCGGGGGGGCAGAGAGATACGCAGTATTTT.

Ten or more counts support this clonotype. The CDR3 loop is CASSLLGTEQFF. The CDR3 DNA reads TGTGCCAGCAGCTTGTTGGGGACTGAGCAGTTCTTC. The chain employs TRBV5-6 and TRBJ2-1; D possibly uses TRBD1 or TRBD2 (5 bases each). The V gene's germline CDR1 is SGHDT and CDR2 YYEEEE. CDR3 size: 12 residues. V was clipped by 1 base and J by 9 bases, with 8 bases between them.

The J gene is TRBJ1-3, the V gene TRBV7-9; D gene ambiguous. Germline-derived CDR1 and CDR2 are SEHNR and FQNEAQ (reference sequence). The ends were cut back, 6 bases at V and 0 bases at J, with 12 bases in the middle. There are 15 residues in the CDR3. CDR3 loop: CASRATESSGNTIYF. CDR3 coding DNA: TGTGCCAGCAGAGCAACAGAGAGCTCTGGAAACACCATATATTTT.

This clonotype was seen repeatedly, ten times or more. This sequence joins TRBV4-1 and TRBJ2-3; maybe TRBD2 (5 bases). Per germline, CDR1 MGHRA and CDR2 YSYEKL. V was pared by 2 bases and J by 6 bases, with 12 bases between. The CDR3 is made up of 14 amino acids. CDR3 sequence reads: CASSQLAGGDTQYF. CDR3 DNA sequence: TGCGCCAGCAGCCAACTAGCCGGAGGCGATACGCAGTATTTT.

The gene calls are TRBV2 and TRBJ2-3; D possibly corresponds to TRBD2 (6 bases). Trimming removed 9 bases at V and 5 bases at J, with 18 bases between. Germline V CDR1 and CDR2: SNHLY, FYNNEI. CDR3 size: 14 residues. The CDR3 DNA reads TGTGCCAGTGGCGCCAGGTGGGGAGGAGATACGCAGTATTTT. Translating it yields CASGARWGGDTQYF.

This sequence joins TRBV28 and TRBJ1-4; D unclear. Germline V CDR1 and CDR2: MDHEN, SYDVKM. The CDR3 is 15 amino acids. V was pared by 3 bases and J by 3 bases, with 11 bases between. The CDR3, as DNA: TGTGCCAGCAGTTTCCCCCTCGGTCCTAATGAAAAACTGTTTTTT. This encodes CASSFPLGPNEKLFF.